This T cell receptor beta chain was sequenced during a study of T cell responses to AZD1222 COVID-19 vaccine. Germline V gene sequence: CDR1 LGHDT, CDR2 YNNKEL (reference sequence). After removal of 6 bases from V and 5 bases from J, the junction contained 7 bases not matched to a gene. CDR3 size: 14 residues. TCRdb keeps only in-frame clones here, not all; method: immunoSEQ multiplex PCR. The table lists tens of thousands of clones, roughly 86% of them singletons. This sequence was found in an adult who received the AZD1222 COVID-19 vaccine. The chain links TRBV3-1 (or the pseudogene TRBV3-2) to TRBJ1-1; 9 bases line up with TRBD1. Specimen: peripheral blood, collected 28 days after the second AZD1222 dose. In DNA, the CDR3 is TGTGCCAGCAGACCTACAGGGGGCGGGACTGAAGCTTTCTTT. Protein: CASRPTGGGTEAFF.